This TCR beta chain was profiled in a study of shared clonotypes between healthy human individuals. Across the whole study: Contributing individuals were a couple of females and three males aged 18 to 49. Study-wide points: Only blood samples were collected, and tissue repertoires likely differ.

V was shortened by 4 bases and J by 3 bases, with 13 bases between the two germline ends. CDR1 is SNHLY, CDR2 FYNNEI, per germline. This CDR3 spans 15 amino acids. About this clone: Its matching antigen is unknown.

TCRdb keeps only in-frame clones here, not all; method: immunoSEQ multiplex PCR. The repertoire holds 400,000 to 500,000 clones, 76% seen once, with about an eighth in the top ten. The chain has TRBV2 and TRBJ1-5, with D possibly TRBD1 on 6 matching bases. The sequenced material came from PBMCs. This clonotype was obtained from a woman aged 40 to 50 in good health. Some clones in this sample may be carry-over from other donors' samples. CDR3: CASSARTVDNQPQHF. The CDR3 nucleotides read TGTGCCAGCAGTGCTCGGACAGTCGACAATCAGCCCCAGCATTTT.